This T cell receptor (beta chain) appears in the sequencing data of a study of beta chain features in type 1 diabetes. Background on the study: Patients did not differ from healthy donors in age, gender or cell yield.

Expressed TCRB transcripts were sequenced because the entire RNA isolate underwent reverse transcription. Produced via immunoSEQ multiplex PCR; TCRdb's table is partial and in-frame only. The sample records 640,000 or so clones, about an eighth being singletons. The V segment lost 6 bases and the J segment 1 base; nucleotides outside the gene matches: 3. CDR1 and CDR2 from the germline V gene are LNHDA and SQIVND (reference sequence). The CDR3 loop spans 13 amino acids. Cell sorting via CD45RO/CCR7/CD25/CD127/CD95/CD27 was performed to obtain CD4+ naive, central memory, regulatory and stem cell-like memory cells. This clone was picked up a small number of times. Its cognate antigen is unknown. Notes on the study in general: Among patients with Type 1 diabetes, TCRB CDR3s were moderately but significantly shorter in every one of the four CD4+ subsets.

V and J are TRBV19 and TRBJ2-7, with TRBD1 identical over 7 bases. The sample consisted of naive CD4+ T cells from blood. The sequence came from a man between 18 and 29 years old with type 1 diabetes. CDR3 region: CASRRQGSYEQYF. CDR3 sequence (DNA): TGTGCCAGTAGGAGACAGGGTTCCTACGAGCAGTACTTC.